Listed here are 28 T cell receptor beta chains from one sample, sequenced in a study of T cell responses to AZD1222 COVID-19 vaccine. The table came from immunoSEQ multiplex PCR; TCRdb's copy has only in-frame clones and leaves some out. The table lists about 180,000 clones, 94% of them singletons. The input for sequencing was peripheral blood, taken 28 days after the second AZD1222 dose. Receptor source: an adult who received the AZD1222 COVID-19 vaccine.

This clone was observed once. This rearrangement joins TRBV6-5 to TRBJ1-2; D gene uncertain. Germline CDR1 reads MNHEY; CDR2 reads SVGAGI. V was shortened by 7 bases and J by 2 bases, with 5 bases between the two germline ends. The CDR3 is 11 residues long. CDR3 DNA sequence: TGTGCCAGCATCGGGAACTATGGCTACACCTTC. Protein sequence: CASIGNYGYTF.

The J gene is TRBJ1-5, the V gene TRBV3-1 (or the pseudogene TRBV3-2), with a weak D call TRBD1 (5 bases). V lost 4 bases, J lost 7 bases, and 11 bases lay in between. Germline V lookup: CDR1 LGHDT, CDR2 YNNKEL (reference sequence). This CDR3 comprises 13 residues. This CDR3 is CASSPRWGQPQHF. The CDR3 nucleotides read TGTGCCAGCAGCCCCCGTTGGGGGCAGCCCCAGCATTTT.

The gene calls are TRBV28 and TRBJ1-2, with D possibly matching TRBD1 (6 bases). V was trimmed by 7 bases and J by 4 bases, leaving 19 bases between them. In germline, CDR1 is MDHEN, CDR2 SYDVKM. The length of the CDR3 is 15 residues. The CDR3 loop is CASTIHTGISYGYTF. CDR3 nucleotides: TGTGCCAGCACCATCCACACAGGGATCTCCTATGGCTACACCTTC.

The chain uses TRBV14 and TRBJ2-7; D is perhaps TRBD1 or TRBD2 (5 bases each). With 4 bases removed from V and 3 bases from J, the gap between germline ends came to 13 bases. The CDR3 length is 14 residues. The V gene's germline CDR1 is SGHDN and CDR2 FVKESK. The chain's CDR3 is CASSRQGVSYEQYF. CDR3 sequence (DNA): TGTGCCAGCAGCCGGCAGGGAGTCAGCTACGAGCAGTACTTC.

This clone was picked up one time. The gene calls are TRBV11-3 and TRBJ2-1; D is perhaps TRBD1 or TRBD2 (6 bases each). Per germline, CDR1 SGHNT and CDR2 YENEEA. The CDR3 length is 16 residues. V was trimmed by 8 bases and J by 7 bases, leaving 24 bases between them. In DNA, the CDR3 is TGTGCCAGCGAGGACAGATGGGGGGTAGGGGCGAATGAGCAGTTCTTC. It is translated as CASEDRWGVGANEQFF. The whole variable domain, remainder taken from reference TRBV11-3 and TRBJ2-1, is EAGVVQSPRYKIIEKKQPVAFWCNPISGHNTLYWYLQNLGQGPELLIRYENEEAVDDSQLPKDRFSAERLKGVDSTLKIQPAELGDSAVYLCASEDRWGVGANEQFFGPGTRLTVL.

Here the CDR3 reads CASSPSGQGESEAFF. For the CDR3, the DNA is TGTGCCAGCAGCCCATCAGGACAGGGTGAATCTGAAGCTTTCTTT. The J gene is TRBJ1-1, the V gene TRBV6-6; 8 bases line up with TRBD1. From germline, CDR1 is MNHNY and CDR2 SVGAGI (reference sequence). The V segment lost 6 bases and the J segment 6 bases; nucleotides outside the gene matches: 12. The CDR3 runs to 15 residues.

The rearrangement uses TRBV7-2 and TRBJ2-1, with 9 bases that match TRBD1. Germline loops: CDR1 SGHTA, CDR2 FQGNSA. The CDR3 extends over 15 amino acids. Trimming took 1 base from V and 7 from J; bases not matched to a gene: 5. CDR3 residues: CASSLVQGAWNEQFF. The CDR3 coding sequence is TGTGCCAGCAGCTTAGTACAGGGGGCTTGGAATGAGCAGTTCTTC.

This chain joins TRBV6-2 or TRBV6-3 and TRBJ2-7; TRBD2 matches at 7 bases. The CDR3 contains 16 residues. V shed 0 bases and J 3 bases; nucleotides not matched to a gene: 8. Germline V gene data show CDR1 as MNHEY and CDR2 as SVGEGT. CDR3 DNA sequence: TGTGCCAGCAGTTACTCATCTAGCGGAGAACACTACGAGCAGTACTTC. Encoded protein: CASSYSSSGEHYEQYF.

The rearrangement links TRBV4-3 to TRBJ1-4; the D is unclear. From germline, CDR1 is LGHNA and CDR2 YSLEER. The CDR3 extends over 19 amino acids. The V end was cut by 2 bases, the J end by 4 bases, with 23 bases between. The CDR3 DNA sequence: TGCGCCAGCAGCCAAAGTCCCCCAACCTCCTCTACATTTAATGAAAAACTGTTTTTT. Its protein is CASSQSPPTSSTFNEKLFF.

This chain joins TRBV5-1 and TRBJ2-1; 7 bases are shared with TRBD1. V was pared by 4 bases and J by 7 bases, with 8 bases of the junction left unmatched. Germline CDR1 reads SGHRS; CDR2 reads YFSETQ. This CDR3 spans 14 amino acids. CDR3 sequence reads: CASSQDRSRNEQFF. The CDR3 region has the DNA TGCGCCAGCAGCCAGGACAGGTCCAGGAATGAGCAGTTCTTC.

The CDR3 DNA follows: TGTGCCTGGGATCTTGGGAGAGCCGCCTATAATTCACCCCTCCACTTT. Residues: CAWDLGRAAYNSPLHF. The V gene is TRBV30, the J gene TRBJ1-6; D remains unclear. V was cut by 5 bases and J by 2 bases, with 16 bases left in between. The CDR3 runs 16 residues. Looked up from germline, CDR1 is GTSNPN and CDR2 is SVGIG (reference sequence).

This sequence joins TRBV30 and TRBJ1-6; D unclear. The CDR3 is 13 residues long. The germline gives CDR1 GTSNPN, CDR2 SVGIG (reference sequence). V gave up 3 bases and J gave up 9 bases, with 12 bases separating them. The CDR3 nucleotides read TGTGCCTGGAGGGCCCATTCCCCTTCACCCCTCCACTTT. Translation: CAWRAHSPSPLHF.

This sequence joins TRBV27 and TRBJ2-3; D is uncertain. CDR3 length: 12 residues. Per the germline V gene, CDR1 is MNHEY and CDR2 is SMNVEV (reference sequence). The V end was cut by 5 bases, the J end by 0 bases, with 3 bases between. The CDR3 loop reads CASSPSTDTQYF. CDR3 DNA sequence: TGTGCCAGCAGTCCTAGCACAGATACGCAGTATTTT.

The chain couples TRBV28 to TRBJ1-1, with D tentatively TRBD1 (6 bases). CDR3 size: 13 residues. Germline V gene sequence: CDR1 MDHEN, CDR2 SYDVKM. The V gene lost 6 bases and the J gene lost 6 bases, with 14 bases spanning the gap. The CDR3 sequence is CASSPQGIAEAFF. The CDR3 nucleotides read TGTGCCAGCAGCCCTCAGGGGATCGCTGAAGCTTTCTTT. Variable domain in full (rest from reference TRBV28 and TRBJ1-1): DVKVTQSSRYLVKRTGEKVFLECVQDMDHENMFWYRQDPGLGLRLIYFSYDVKMKEKGDIPEGYSVSREKKERFSLILESASTNQTSMYLCASSPQGIAEAFFGQGTRLTVV.

As to this clone: Other DNA sequences in this specimen translate into the identical CDR3. The chain uses TRBV28 and TRBJ2-5; unclear D gene. Trimming stripped 2 bases from V and 4 bases from J, with 2 bases between. CDR1 is MDHEN, CDR2 SYDVKM, per germline. This CDR3 has 11 amino acids. This chain's CDR3 is CASSLRETQYF. The CDR3 DNA reads as TGTGCCAGCAGTTTACGAGAGACCCAGTACTTC. The full variable domain, with the rest looked up from reference TRBV28 and TRBJ2-5, is DVKVTQSSRYLVKRTGEKVFLECVQDMDHENMFWYRQDPGLGLRLIYFSYDVKMKEKGDIPEGYSVSREKKERFSLILESASTNQTSMYLCASSLRETQYFGPGTRLLVL.

The V call is TRBV28, the J call TRBJ1-5; the match to TRBD1 covers 9 bases. The V gene end was trimmed by 6 bases and the J gene end by 6 bases; junction bases not matched to a gene: 12. Germline assignment: CDR1 MDHEN and CDR2 SYDVKM. The CDR3 has 16 residues. The CDR3 sequence: CASSLDTGGAGQPQHF. The CDR3 DNA reads TGTGCCAGCAGCTTAGACACAGGGGGCGCCGGTCAGCCCCAGCATTTT.

This chain joins TRBV3-1 (or the pseudogene TRBV3-2) and TRBJ2-7; 10 positions agree with TRBD1. CDR3 length: 16 residues. Germline V CDR1 and CDR2: LGHDT, YNNKEL (reference sequence). With 5 bases clipped from V and 7 bases from J, the junction kept 14 bases outside the gene matches. The CDR3 region is CASSGRAGTGAEEQYF. DNA of the CDR3: TGTGCCAGCAGCGGAAGGGCCGGGACAGGGGCCGAGGAGCAGTACTTC.

J is TRBJ2-7 and V is TRBV6-5; tentative D call: TRBD2 (6 bases). Germline V gene data show CDR1 as MNHEY and CDR2 as SVGAGI. The CDR3 consists of 16 residues. The V gene lost 4 bases and the J gene lost 2 bases, with 18 bases spanning the gap. Written as DNA, the CDR3 is TGTGCCAGCAGTTCCCCGCATCTAGCGTACCCCTACGAGCAGTACTTC. Translated: CASSSPHLAYPYEQYF.

This chain joins TRBV7-3 and TRBJ1-5; tentative D call: TRBD1 (5 bases). The CDR3 is 19 amino acids. V dropped 5 bases and J dropped 2 bases, with 25 bases sitting between them. From germline, CDR1 is SGHTA and CDR2 FQGTGA. CDR3 bases: TGTGCCAGCAGCGCGACAGAAAGACAGAATAAATCCTGCAATCAGCCCCAGCATTTT. This encodes CASSATERQNKSCNQPQHF.

The rearrangement links TRBV4-1 to TRBJ1-4; 9 bases line up with TRBD1. This CDR3 spans 21 amino acids. Germline V lookup: CDR1 MGHRA, CDR2 YSYEKL. Losses at the gene ends were 0 bases for V and 4 bases for J; bases not matched to a gene: 18. The CDR3 region has the DNA TGCGCCAGCAGCCAAGATCAGGCTGGTACGGGACAGGGATCGATTAATGAAAAACTGTTTTTT. Its protein is CASSQDQAGTGQGSINEKLFF.

V usage is TRBV30 and J usage is TRBJ1-1; no definite D call. Germline CDR1 GTSNPN, CDR2 SVGIG (reference sequence). V was shortened by 0 bases and J by 5 bases, with 10 bases between the two germline ends. The CDR3 totals 13 residues. The CDR3 loop reads CAWSVRVGTEAFF. The CDR3 bases are TGTGCCTGGAGTGTACGGGTGGGGACTGAAGCTTTCTTT.

This chain joins TRBV27 and TRBJ2-1, with 9 positions matching TRBD1. Germline V gives CDR1 MNHEY, CDR2 SMNVEV (reference sequence). The V and J ends lost 8 bases and 8 bases, in that order; junction bases with no gene match: 10. CDR3 length equals 14 residues. CDR3 residues: CASGPGQGWHEQFF. In nucleotides, the CDR3 is TGTGCCAGCGGGCCGGGACAGGGTTGGCATGAGCAGTTCTTC.

The V call is TRBV27, the J call TRBJ1-1; the D gene is possibly TRBD1 (5 bases). Germline V gene sequence: CDR1 MNHEY, CDR2 SMNVEV (reference sequence). CDR3 length: 13 residues. V was shortened by 6 bases and J by 0 bases, with 8 bases between the two germline ends. The CDR3 sequence: CASSQGMNTEAFF. CDR3 nucleotide sequence: TGTGCCAGCAGCCAGGGAATGAACACTGAAGCTTTCTTT.

On this clone: Other DNA sequences in this sample translate to the same CDR3. This rearrangement joins TRBV12-3 or TRBV12-4 to TRBJ1-1, with unresolved D. This CDR3 region has 13 residues. With 3 bases removed from V and 0 bases from J, the gap between germline ends came to 5 bases. Here the CDR3 reads CASSFVVNTEAFF. CDR3 coding DNA: TGTGCCAGCAGTTTTGTTGTGAACACTGAAGCTTTCTTT.

The chain joins TRBV6-5 to TRBJ2-7; 9 bases map to TRBD1. Trimming removed 5 bases from V and 4 bases from J; junction bases left unmatched: 9. Germline CDR1 MNHEY, CDR2 SVGAGI. This CDR3 contains 15 residues. The CDR3 sequence is CASSKRTGANYEQYF. The CDR3 DNA reads as TGTGCCAGCAGTAAGAGGACAGGGGCCAATTACGAGCAGTACTTC.

CDR3 amino acids: CASSQVMGAGGYNEQFF. In nucleotides, the CDR3 is TGCGCCAGCAGCCAAGTCATGGGAGCGGGGGGCTACAATGAGCAGTTCTTC. The V and J genes are TRBV4-3 and TRBJ2-1, with 9 bases matching TRBD2. V lost 1 base, J lost 3 bases, and 7 bases stayed unmatched. The CDR3 sequence is 17 residues long. Germline V lookup: CDR1 LGHNA, CDR2 YSLEER.

This chain connects TRBV2 to TRBJ1-2; 9 bases are shared with TRBD1. V dropped 4 bases and J dropped 6; count of bases not matched to a gene: 12. Germline CDR1 and CDR2: SNHLY and FYNNEI. This CDR3 is built from 16 residues. As DNA, the CDR3 is TGTGCCAGCAGTGGGGGGTACAGGGGGCTAGGTGATGGCTACACCTTC. It specifies CASSGGYRGLGDGYTF.

The CDR3 loop reads CASSPSGGTYNEQFF. CDR3 DNA: TGCGCCAGCAGCCCCTCCGGGGGTACCTACAATGAGCAGTTCTTC. The rearrangement uses TRBV5-1 and TRBJ2-1; possibly TRBD2 for D (6 bases). This CDR3 region has 15 residues. Trimming pared 4 bases from V and 2 bases from J, leaving 13 bases between. Germline V gene data show CDR1 as SGHRS and CDR2 as YFSETQ. The full variable domain, completed using reference TRBV5-1 and TRBJ2-1, is KAGVTQTPRYLIKTRGQQVTLSCSPISGHRSVSWYQQTPGQGLQFLFEYFSETQRNKGNFPGRFSGRQFSNSRSEMNVSTLELGDSALYLCASSPSGGTYNEQFFGPGTRLTVL.